The clone carrying this TCR beta chain turned up a few times. Its specificity is unknown. The data stem from a study of T cells after yellow fever vaccination. Study-wide findings and caveats: Bulk-population clonotypes that are abundant could appear as contaminants in FACS-sorted repertoires. Reappearing after the booster were most of the clones from primary vaccination (96% CD4, approximately 88% CD8).

The CDR3 totals 17 residues. Trimming removed 5 bases from V and 12 bases from J, with 29 bases in between. Germline CDR1 reads SGHTA; CDR2 reads FQGNSA. TCRdb reprocessed the 5' RACE reads via MiXCR and lists one record per CDR3 protein. The repertoire holds about 180,000 distinct CDR3 sequences, with approximately 6.2% as singletons. The rearrangement joins TRBV7-2 to TRBJ2-1; tentatively, D is TRBD2 (6 bases). The material was CD4+ T cells sorted from PBMCs, obtained on the day of the first yellow fever vaccination. The clonotype originates from a man aged 18 to 30 who received the YFV17D yellow fever vaccine. CDR3 in amino acids: CASSPRLTGTLVHRQFF. DNA of the CDR3: TGTGCCAGCAGCCCGCGACTGACCGGGACTCTAGTCCATCGGCAGTTCTTC.